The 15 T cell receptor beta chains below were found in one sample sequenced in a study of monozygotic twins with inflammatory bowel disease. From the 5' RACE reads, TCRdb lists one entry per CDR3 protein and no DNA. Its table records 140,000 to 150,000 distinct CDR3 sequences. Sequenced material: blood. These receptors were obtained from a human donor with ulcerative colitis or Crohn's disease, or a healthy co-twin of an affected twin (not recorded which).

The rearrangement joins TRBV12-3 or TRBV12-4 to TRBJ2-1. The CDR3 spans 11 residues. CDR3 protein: CASSLFYEQFF.

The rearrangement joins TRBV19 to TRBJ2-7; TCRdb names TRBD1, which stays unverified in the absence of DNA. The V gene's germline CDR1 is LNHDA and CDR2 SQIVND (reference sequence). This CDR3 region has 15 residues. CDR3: CASSIDGTGDYEQYF.

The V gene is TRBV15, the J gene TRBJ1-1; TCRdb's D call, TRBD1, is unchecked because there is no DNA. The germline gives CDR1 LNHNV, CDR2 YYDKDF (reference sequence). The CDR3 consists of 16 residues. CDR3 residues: CATSPRRQGKDTEAFF.

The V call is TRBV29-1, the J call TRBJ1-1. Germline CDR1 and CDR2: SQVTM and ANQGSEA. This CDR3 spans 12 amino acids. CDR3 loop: CSVVQSNTEAFF.

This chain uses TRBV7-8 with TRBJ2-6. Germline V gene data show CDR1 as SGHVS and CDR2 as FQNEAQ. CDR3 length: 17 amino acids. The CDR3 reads CASSLAPGGSGANVLTF.

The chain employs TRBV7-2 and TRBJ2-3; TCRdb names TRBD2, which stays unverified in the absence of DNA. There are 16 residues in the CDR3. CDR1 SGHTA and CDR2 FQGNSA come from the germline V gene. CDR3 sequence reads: CASSLESGGARDTQYF.

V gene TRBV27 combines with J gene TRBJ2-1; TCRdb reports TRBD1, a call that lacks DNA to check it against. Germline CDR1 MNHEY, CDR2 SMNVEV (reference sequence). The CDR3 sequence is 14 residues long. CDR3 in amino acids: CASSLYRDYNEQFF.

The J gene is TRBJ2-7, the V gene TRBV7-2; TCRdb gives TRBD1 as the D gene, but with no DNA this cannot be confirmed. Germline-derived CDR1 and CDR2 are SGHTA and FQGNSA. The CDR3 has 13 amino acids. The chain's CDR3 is CASSLGPFDEQYF.

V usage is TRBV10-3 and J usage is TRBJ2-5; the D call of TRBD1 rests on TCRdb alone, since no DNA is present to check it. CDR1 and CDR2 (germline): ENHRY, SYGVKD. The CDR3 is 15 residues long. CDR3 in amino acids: CDISDAPGPQRAQYF.

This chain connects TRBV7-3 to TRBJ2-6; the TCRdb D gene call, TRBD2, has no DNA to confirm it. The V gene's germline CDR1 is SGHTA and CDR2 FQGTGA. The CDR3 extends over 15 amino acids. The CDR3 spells CASSPAVVGANVLTF.

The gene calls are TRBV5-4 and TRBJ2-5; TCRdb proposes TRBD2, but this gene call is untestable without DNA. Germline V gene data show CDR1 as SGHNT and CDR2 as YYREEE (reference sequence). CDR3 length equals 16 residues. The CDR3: CASSPGVSGKKETQYF.

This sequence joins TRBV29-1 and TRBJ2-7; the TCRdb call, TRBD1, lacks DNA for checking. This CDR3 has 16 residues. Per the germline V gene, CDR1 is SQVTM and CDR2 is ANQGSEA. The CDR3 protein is CSVESMGEPWKSEQYF.

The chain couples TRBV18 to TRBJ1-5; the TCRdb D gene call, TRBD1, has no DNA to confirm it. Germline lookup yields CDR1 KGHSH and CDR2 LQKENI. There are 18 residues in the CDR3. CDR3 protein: CASSTGGTGGAGGQPQHF.

CDR3: CASSPQGEVAGVF. The rearrangement uses TRBV5-1 and TRBJ2-7; the D gene TCRdb calls, TRBD2, cannot be checked with no DNA. This CDR3 comprises 13 residues. Per germline, CDR1 SGHRS and CDR2 YFSETQ.

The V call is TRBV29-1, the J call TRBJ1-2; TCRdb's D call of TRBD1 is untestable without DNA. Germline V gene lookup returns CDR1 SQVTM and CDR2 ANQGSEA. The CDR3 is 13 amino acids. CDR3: CSVGTGPNYGYTF. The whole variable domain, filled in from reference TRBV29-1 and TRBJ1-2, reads SAVISQKPSRDICQRGTSLTIQCQVDSQVTMMFWYRQQPGQSLTLIATANQGSEATYESGFVIDKFPISRPNLTFSTLTVSNMSPEDSSIYLCSVGTGPNYGYTFGSGTRLTVV.